The next 16 T cell receptor beta chains were all read from a single sample in a study of T cell responses to AZD1222 COVID-19 vaccine. The assay was immunoSEQ multiplex PCR, and TCRdb's table has in-frame clones only and misses some. The table lists 95,000 to 150,000 clones, about 90% of them singletons, with 4.4% in the top ten. The sample in question was peripheral blood, obtained on day 0 of MenACWY control vaccination. The receptor source for this set is an adult in good health.

This chain connects TRBV27 to TRBJ2-1, with TRBD1 as a possible D gene (6 bases). Germline CDR1 MNHEY, CDR2 SMNVEV (reference sequence). This CDR3 region has 13 residues. With 5 bases removed from V and 5 bases from J, the gap between germline ends came to 10 bases. The CDR3 DNA is TGTGCCAGCAGTACTCACAGGGACAATGAGCAGTTCTTC. As protein: CASSTHRDNEQFF.

The rearrangement links TRBV5-1 to TRBJ2-3, with TRBD1 matching over 8 bases. V lost 4 bases and J lost 0; bases outside the gene matches: 7. Germline CDR1 SGHRS, CDR2 YFSETQ. The CDR3 is 16 residues long. CDR3 nucleotide sequence: TGCGCCAGCAGCAGACAGGGGATAGTGAGCACAGATACGCAGTATTTT. It codes for CASSRQGIVSTDTQYF.

This clone was counted once. The chain combines TRBV4-1 with TRBJ1-3; no firm D call. CDR1 and CDR2 (germline): MGHRA, YSYEKL. CDR3 length equals 15 residues. The V end lost 2 bases, the J end lost 0 bases, and 8 bases lay between the germline ends. The CDR3 spells CASSQRLSSGNTIYF. The DNA for the CDR3 is TGCGCCAGCAGCCAAAGATTGAGCTCTGGAAACACCATATATTTT.

The CDR3 is CASSSYYNSYEQYF. The CDR3 nucleotides read TGTGCCAGCAGCTCATATTACAACTCCTACGAGCAGTACTTC. The genes are TRBV5-4 and TRBJ2-7; D gene ambiguous. There are 14 residues in the CDR3. Trimming cost V 3 bases and J 0 bases, with 10 bases left between them. The germline V gene has CDR1 SGHNT and CDR2 YYREEE (reference sequence).

This clone was seen only a few times. CDR3 sequence (DNA): TGTGCCAGCAGCTTGGGGGAAGCCAAAAACATTCAGTACTTC. The encoded protein is CASSLGEAKNIQYF. The rearrangement uses TRBV5-5 and TRBJ2-4; D is ambiguous. This CDR3 comprises 14 residues. Germline V gene sequence: CDR1 SGHKS, CDR2 YYEKEE (reference sequence). Trimming removed 0 bases at V and 0 bases at J, with 4 bases between.

CDR3: CASSLLAGLDNEQFF. The CDR3 DNA is TGTGCCAGCAGCCTACTAGCGGGATTAGACAATGAGCAGTTCTTC. The chain carries TRBV7-3 and TRBJ2-1; 10 nucleotides agree with TRBD2. The CDR3 covers 15 residues. After removal of 5 bases from V and 5 bases from J, the junction contained 6 bases not matched to a gene. The V gene's germline CDR1 is SGHTA and CDR2 FQGTGA.

V and J are TRBV11-2 and TRBJ2-5, with a possible D match to TRBD1 (5 bases). There are 14 residues in the CDR3. V dropped 6 bases and J dropped 1 base, with 12 bases sitting between them. Germline values: CDR1 SGHAT, CDR2 FQNNGV. CDR3: CASSQIQGQETQYF. The CDR3 DNA follows: TGTGCCAGCAGTCAAATCCAGGGCCAAGAGACCCAGTACTTC.

V is TRBV15 and J is TRBJ1-1, with D unresolved. V was shortened by 3 bases and J by 1 base, with 18 bases between the two germline ends. Germline CDR1 reads LNHNV; CDR2 reads YYDKDF (reference sequence). This CDR3 comprises 17 residues. This chain's CDR3 is CATSRDFGQSPNTEAFF. The DNA for the CDR3 is TGTGCCACCAGCAGGGATTTCGGGCAGTCCCCGAACACTGAAGCTTTCTTT.

The V call is TRBV5-6, the J call TRBJ1-5, with TRBD1 as a possible D gene (5 bases). CDR1 and CDR2 (germline): SGHDT, YYEEEE. CDR3 length: 15 residues. V lost 0 bases and J 3 bases, leaving 10 bases between the germline ends. CDR3 in DNA: TGTGCCAGCAGCTTGGCAGGGATCTACAATCAGCCCCAGCATTTT. This encodes CASSLAGIYNQPQHF.

This rearrangement joins TRBV29-1 to TRBJ2-1; 7 bases map to TRBD1. Trimming at V came to 4 bases and at J to 0 bases, leaving 3 bases not matched to a gene. There are 14 residues in the CDR3. In germline, CDR1 is SQVTM, CDR2 ANQGSEA. The CDR3 region has the DNA TGCAGCGTTGCGACAGGGAGCTCCTACAATGAGCAGTTCTTC. Protein product: CSVATGSSYNEQFF.

The V call is TRBV28, the J call TRBJ2-3; the D is unclear. The CDR3 length is 14 residues. V gave up 5 bases and J gave up 1 base, with 10 bases separating them. Germline values: CDR1 MDHEN, CDR2 SYDVKM. Here the CDR3 reads CASSQTWGTDTQYF. The CDR3 coding sequence is TGTGCCAGCAGTCAGACATGGGGCACAGATACGCAGTATTTT. Supplemented by reference TRBV28 and TRBJ2-3, the full variable domain reads DVKVTQSSRYLVKRTGEKVFLECVQDMDHENMFWYRQDPGLGLRLIYFSYDVKMKEKGDIPEGYSVSREKKERFSLILESASTNQTSMYLCASSQTWGTDTQYFGPGTRLTVL.

This chain joins TRBV19 and TRBJ2-5; D is unclear. Trimming cost V 7 bases and J 5 bases, with 11 bases left between them. Looked up from germline, CDR1 is LNHDA and CDR2 is SQIVND (reference sequence). CDR3 length: 12 amino acids. The CDR3: CASNAVGETQYF. The CDR3 coding sequence is TGTGCCAGTAACGCCGTTGGGGAGACCCAGTACTTC. Variable domain in full (rest from reference TRBV19 and TRBJ2-5): DGGITQSPKYLFRKEGQNVTLSCEQNLNHDAMYWYRQDPGQGLRLIYYSQIVNDFQKGDIAEGYSVSREKKESFPLTVTSAQKNPTAFYLCASNAVGETQYFGPGTRLLVL.

This chain links TRBV28 with TRBJ1-5; D is ambiguous. The CDR3 runs to 14 residues. V lost 8 bases and J lost 0, with 11 bases in between. Germline-derived CDR1 and CDR2 are MDHEN and SYDVKM. CDR3 nucleotide sequence: TGTGCCAGCCCACCGCCCCCTAGCAATCAGCCCCAGCATTTT. Protein: CASPPPPSNQPQHF.

This clone was counted a few times. CDR3 DNA sequence: TGTGCCAGCAGCCCCAGCGGGGGGGGCGGAGATACGCAGTATTTT. Its translation is CASSPSGGGGDTQYF. V gene TRBV3-1 (or the pseudogene TRBV3-2) combines with J gene TRBJ2-3, with 10 bases that match TRBD2. With 4 bases clipped from V and 5 bases from J, the junction kept 6 bases outside the gene matches. In germline, CDR1 is LGHDT, CDR2 YNNKEL (reference sequence). The CDR3 extends over 15 amino acids.

The rearrangement joins TRBV5-8 to TRBJ2-1, with D uncertain. The CDR3 extends over 20 amino acids. Germline V gene lookup returns CDR1 SGHTS and CDR2 YDEGEE. V dropped 1 base and J dropped 3 bases, with 26 bases sitting between them. CDR3 in DNA: TGTGCCAGCAGCTTGAAGTTTGGCACCCTAAGGGTCCGAGACTACAATGAGCAGTTCTTC. Residues: CASSLKFGTLRVRDYNEQFF.

J is TRBJ2-1 and V is TRBV15; D gene unclear. V lost 4 bases and J 5 bases, leaving 9 bases between the germline ends. CDR1 is LNHNV and CDR2 is YYDKDF in the germline V gene (reference sequence). The CDR3 consists of 13 residues. The CDR3 bases are TGTGCCACCAGCAATCCAGGCCACAATGAGCAGTTCTTC. This translates into CATSNPGHNEQFF.